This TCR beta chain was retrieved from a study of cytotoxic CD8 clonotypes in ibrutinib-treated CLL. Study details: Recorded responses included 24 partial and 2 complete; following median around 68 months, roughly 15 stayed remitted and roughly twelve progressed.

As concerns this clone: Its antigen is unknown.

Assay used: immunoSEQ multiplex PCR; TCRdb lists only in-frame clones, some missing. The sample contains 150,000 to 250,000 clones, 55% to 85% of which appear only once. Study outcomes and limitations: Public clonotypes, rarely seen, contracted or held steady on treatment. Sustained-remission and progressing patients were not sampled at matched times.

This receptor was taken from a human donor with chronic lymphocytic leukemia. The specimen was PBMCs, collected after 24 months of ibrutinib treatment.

Here the CDR3 reads CASSATRDGNEKLFF. CDR3 sequence (DNA): TGTGCCAGCAGCGCGACTCGGGACGGGAATGAAAAACTGTTTTTT. This chain connects TRBV9 to TRBJ1-4; the D gene is possibly TRBD1 (5 bases). Germline V lookup: CDR1 SGDLS, CDR2 YYNGEE. V lost 3 bases, J lost 5 bases, and 14 bases lay in between. CDR3 length: 15 amino acids.